The entry that follows covers one TCR beta chain sequence. Assay used: immunoSEQ multiplex PCR; TCRdb lists only in-frame clones, some missing. The sample consists of some 340,000 clones, less than 90% of them appearing once. Germline V lookup: CDR1 SGHAT, CDR2 FQNNGV. V was clipped by 1 base and J by 6 bases, with 13 bases between them. This CDR3 has 16 residues. The sample is drawn from a study of blood T cell repertoires in COVID-19. Sequenced: PBMCs or T cells enriched from blood (not recorded which). The J gene is TRBJ1-6, the V gene TRBV11-2, with D perhaps TRBD1 (6 bases). This receptor was obtained from a woman aged 50 to 65 who had recovered from COVID-19. DNA for the CDR3: TGTGCCAGCAGCTTAGCCGACAGGAGGATTAATTCACCCCTCCACTTT. Translated: CASSLADRRINSPLHF.